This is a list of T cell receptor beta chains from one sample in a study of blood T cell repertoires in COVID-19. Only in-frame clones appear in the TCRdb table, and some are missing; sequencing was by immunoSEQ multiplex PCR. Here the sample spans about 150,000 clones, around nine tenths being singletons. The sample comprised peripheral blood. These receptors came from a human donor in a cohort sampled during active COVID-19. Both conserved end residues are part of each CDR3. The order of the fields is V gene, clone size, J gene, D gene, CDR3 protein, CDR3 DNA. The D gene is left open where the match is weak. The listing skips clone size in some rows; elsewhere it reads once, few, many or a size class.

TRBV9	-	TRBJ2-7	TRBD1	CASSGTGRGYEQYF	TGTGCCAGCAGCGGGACAGGTCGGGGCTACGAGCAGTACTTC
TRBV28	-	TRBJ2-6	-	CASSLGTLFNSSGANVLTF	TGTGCCAGCAGTTTAGGGACACTCTTTAATAGCTCTGGGGCCAACGTCCTGACTTTC
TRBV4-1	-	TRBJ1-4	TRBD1	CASSQVGDRTREKLFF	TGCGCCAGCAGCCAAGTAGGGGACAGGACAAGGGAAAAACTGTTTTTT
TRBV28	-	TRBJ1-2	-	CASSLKLAQANYGYTF	TGTGCCAGCAGTTTGAAGCTAGCCCAGGCTAACTATGGCTACACCTTC
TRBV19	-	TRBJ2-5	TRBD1	CASSFLTGGKETQYF	TGTGCCAGTAGTTTCCTGACAGGGGGCAAAGAGACCCAGTACTTC
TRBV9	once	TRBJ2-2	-	CASSVDSNTGELFF	TGTGCCAGCAGCGTCGACAGCAACACCGGGGAGCTGTTTTTT
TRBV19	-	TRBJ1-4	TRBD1	CASSIGGGQATNEKLFF	TGTGCCAGTAGTATCGGTGGTGGACAGGCAACTAATGAAAAACTGTTTTTT
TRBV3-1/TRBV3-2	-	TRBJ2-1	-	CASSQWGLADYNEQFF	TGTGCCAGCAGCCAATGGGGGCTAGCGGACTACAATGAGCAGTTCTTC
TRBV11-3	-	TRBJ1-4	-	CASSLGATNEKLFF	TGTGCCAGCAGCTTGGGGGCGACTAATGAAAAACTGTTTTTT
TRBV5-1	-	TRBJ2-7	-	CASSLGAPSVEQYF	TGCGCCAGCAGCTTGGGGGCACCATCAGTCGAGCAGTACTTC
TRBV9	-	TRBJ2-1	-	CASSDPRANEQFF	TGTGCCAGCAGCGACCCTCGCGCCAATGAGCAGTTCTTC
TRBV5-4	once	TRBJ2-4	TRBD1	CASSRDSDSIQYF	TGTGCCAGCAGCCGGGACAGCGATAGCATTCAGTACTTC
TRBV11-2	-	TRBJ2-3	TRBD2	CASSSLRGSGDTQYF	TGTGCCAGCAGCTCGCTGCGGGGGAGTGGAGATACGCAGTATTTT
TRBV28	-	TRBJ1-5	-	CASSLGADHQPQHF	TGTGCCAGCAGTTTGGGGGCCGACCATCAGCCCCAGCATTTT
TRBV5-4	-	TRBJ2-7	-	CASSSYEQYF	TGTGCCAGCAGCTCTTACGAGCAGTACTTC
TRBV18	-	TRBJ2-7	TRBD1	CASSPGTEPYEQYF	TGTGCCAGCTCGCCGGGGACAGAACCGTACGAGCAGTACTTC
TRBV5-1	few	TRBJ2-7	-	CASSLGTGTSYEQYF	TGCGCCAGCAGCTTGGGTACGGGTACCTCCTACGAGCAGTACTTC
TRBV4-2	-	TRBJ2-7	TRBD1	CASSQDGDRGQIAYEQYF	TGTGCCAGCAGCCAAGATGGGGACAGGGGCCAAATCGCCTACGAGCAGTACTTC
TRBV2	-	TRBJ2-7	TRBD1	CASRGTGETYYEQYF	TGTGCCAGCAGGGGGACAGGGGAGACCTACTACGAGCAGTACTTC
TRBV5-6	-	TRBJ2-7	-	CASSVGPYEQYF	TGTGCCAGCAGCGTCGGTCCCTACGAGCAGTACTTC
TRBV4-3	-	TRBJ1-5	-	CASNGQFNSNQPQHF	TGCGCCAGCAATGGACAGTTCAATAGCAATCAGCCCCAGCATTTT
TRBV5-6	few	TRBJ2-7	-	CASSFQGYEQYF	TGTGCCAGCAGCTTTCAGGGGTACGAGCAGTACTTC
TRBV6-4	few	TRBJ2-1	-	CASSDSSGSYNEQFF	TGTGCCAGCAGTGACTCTAGCGGCTCCTACAATGAGCAGTTCTTC
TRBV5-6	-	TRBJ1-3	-	CASSLDLGGTIYF	TGTGCCAGCAGCTTGGATCTGGGGGGCACCATATATTTT
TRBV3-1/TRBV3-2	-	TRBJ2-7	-	CASSQGAGREQYF	TGTGCCAGCAGCCAAGGGGCGGGGAGGGAGCAGTACTTC
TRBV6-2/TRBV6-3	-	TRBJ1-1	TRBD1	CASSYFDRAEAFF	TGTGCCAGCAGTTATTTCGACAGGGCAGAAGCTTTCTTT
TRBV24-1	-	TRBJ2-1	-	CATSGGSYNEQFF	TGTGCCACCAGTGGAGGCTCCTACAATGAGCAGTTCTTC
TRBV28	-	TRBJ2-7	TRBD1	CASRMTGIHEQYF	TGTGCCAGCAGGATGACAGGGATCCACGAGCAGTACTTC
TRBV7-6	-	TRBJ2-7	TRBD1	CASSLKGQGYEQYF	TGTGCCAGCAGCTTAAAAGGACAGGGCTACGAGCAGTACTTC
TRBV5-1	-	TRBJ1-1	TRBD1	CASSLGQGKTEAFF	TGCGCCAGCAGCTTGGGACAGGGGAAGACTGAAGCTTTCTTT
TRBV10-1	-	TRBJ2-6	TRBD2	CASSEYGLAGYRANVLTF	TGCGCCAGCAGTGAGTATGGACTAGCGGGGTATCGGGCCAACGTCCTGACTTTC
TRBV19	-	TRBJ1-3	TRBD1	CASSGHFRDRPSGNTIYF	TGTGCCAGTAGTGGCCACTTTCGGGACAGACCCTCTGGAAACACCATATATTTT
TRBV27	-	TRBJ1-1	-	CASSLEFGSTRTEAFF	TGTGCCAGCAGTTTAGAGTTTGGGAGTACTCGCACTGAAGCTTTCTTT
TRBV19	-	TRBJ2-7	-	CASGTFSNEQYF	TGTGCCAGCGGGACATTCTCGAACGAGCAGTACTTC
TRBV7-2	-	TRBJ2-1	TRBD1	CASSSLGQGFQFLEQFF	TGTGCCAGCAGTTCTTTAGGACAGGGTTTCCAATTTCTTGAGCAGTTCTTC
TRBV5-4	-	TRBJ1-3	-	CASSPLPAGGNTIYF	TGTGCCAGCAGCCCATTACCAGCGGGTGGAAACACCATATATTTT
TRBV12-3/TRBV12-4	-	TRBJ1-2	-	CASSTTNYGYTF	TGTGCCAGCAGTACTACAAACTATGGCTACACCTTC
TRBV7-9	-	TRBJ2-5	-	CASSSFPLLSGEYQETQYF	TGTGCCAGCAGCTCCTTTCCCCTGCTGAGCGGAGAATATCAAGAGACCCAGTACTTC
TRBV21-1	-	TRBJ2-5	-	CASSSGTSGIGQETQYF	TGTGCCAGCAGCAGCGGGACTAGCGGGATAGGCCAAGAGACCCAGTACTTC
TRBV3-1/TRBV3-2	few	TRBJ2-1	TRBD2	CASSPRSSGRDNEQFF	TGTGCCAGCAGCCCCCGATCTAGCGGGAGGGACAATGAGCAGTTCTTC
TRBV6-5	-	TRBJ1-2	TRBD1	CASSYSTSIQGYGYTF	TGTGCCAGCAGTTACTCAACGTCTATACAGGGGTATGGCTACACCTTC